This is a list of T cell receptor beta chains from one sample in a study of cytotoxic CD8 clonotypes in ibrutinib-treated CLL. Data came from immunoSEQ multiplex PCR; TCRdb stores just in-frame clones and leaves some out. The profile covers tens of thousands of clones, with around 70% appearing a single time and over 10% taken by the ten largest. This specimen consisted of PBMCs, obtained after 12 months of ibrutinib treatment. The origin of the receptors is a human donor with chronic lymphocytic leukemia. CDR3s include the opening cysteine and the closing phenylalanine or tryptophan. Fields, in order: clone size, V gene, J gene, D gene, CDR3 DNA, CDR3 protein. A D gene is named only where the DNA matches it firmly. Size is stated for part of the rows, as once, few or many counts, or as a class when the clone is expanded.

-	TRBV23-1	TRBJ2-7	-	TGCGCCAGCAGTCAAATGGGGGAGGATCCCTACGAGCAGTACTTC	CASSQMGEDPYEQYF
-	TRBV27	TRBJ2-6	-	TGTGCCAGCAGCTCCCGGTGGTCTGGGGCCAACGTCCTGACTTTC	CASSSRWSGANVLTF
-	TRBV19	TRBJ1-6	TRBD1	TGTGCCAGTAGCAGAATACAGGGGTACTATAATTCACCCCTCCACTTT	CASSRIQGYYNSPLHF
-	TRBV4-1	TRBJ1-1	TRBD1	TGCGCCAGCAGCCAAGATCAAGGGACAGGAGTGAACACTGAAGCTTTCTTT	CASSQDQGTGVNTEAFF
-	TRBV5-4	TRBJ2-3	TRBD1	TGTGCCAGCAGCCCTCACGCCGGGACAGCTAACACAGATACGCAGTATTTT	CASSPHAGTANTDTQYF
-	TRBV4-1	TRBJ2-7	TRBD1	TGCGCCAGCAGCCAAGATATCGGACAGGGTGGTTACGAGCAGTACTTC	CASSQDIGQGGYEQYF
-	TRBV7-3	TRBJ1-2	TRBD1	TGTGCCAGCAGCTTGACAGGGGGCAACTATGGCTACACCTTC	CASSLTGGNYGYTF
-	TRBV14	TRBJ1-2	-	TGTGCCAGCAGCCGACAGGCTAACTATGGCTACACCTTC	CASSRQANYGYTF
-	TRBV18	TRBJ2-1	-	TGTGCCAGCTCACCACCGCCAGACTACAATGAGCAGTTCTTC	CASSPPPDYNEQFF
-	TRBV5-1	TRBJ2-3	-	TGCGCCAGCAGCGGGGGTAGCACGGGCCTAGCTACGCAGTATTTT	CASSGGSTGLATQYF
-	TRBV15	TRBJ1-5	-	TGTGCCACCAGCAGGACGGGTCGGGTGGGTCAGCCCCAGCATTTT	CATSRTGRVGQPQHF
few	TRBV10-2	TRBJ2-5	TRBD1	TGCGCCAGCCACGACAGGGTCGGAGAGACCCAGTACTTC	CASHDRVGETQYF
-	TRBV28	TRBJ2-7	-	TGTGCCAGCAGCGGACAGCCTCACTCCTACGAGCAGTACTTC	CASSGQPHSYEQYF
-	TRBV15	TRBJ1-2	-	TGTGCCACCAGCAGGGAACGTGGGCCCTATGGCTACACCTTC	CATSRERGPYGYTF
-	TRBV7-2	TRBJ2-3	-	TGTGCCAGCAGTAGGGGACTCCTGACAGATACGCAGTATTTT	CASSRGLLTDTQYF
-	TRBV7-3	TRBJ2-3	TRBD2	TGTGCCAGCAGCCTAGGACTAGCGACTACAGATACGCAGTATTTT	CASSLGLATTDTQYF
-	TRBV2	TRBJ1-1	-	TGTGCCAGCGGGCGGGACACTGAAGCTTTCTTT	CASGRDTEAFF
-	TRBV19	TRBJ2-6	-	TGTGCCAGTAGTATCGAAGGGGGGCCGGGGGCCAACGTCCTGACTTTC	CASSIEGGPGANVLTF
few	TRBV19	TRBJ1-2	-	TGTGCCAGTAGTATAGTAGGAGGGGATGGTGGCTACACCTTC	CASSIVGGDGGYTF
-	TRBV14	TRBJ2-7	-	TGTGCCAGCAGCCAAGTCAACGGCGTAACCTACGAGCAGTACTTC	CASSQVNGVTYEQYF
few	TRBV27	TRBJ2-7	TRBD2	TGTGCCAGCAGTTTAGCGGGGGGCTTATCCTACGAGCAGTACTTC	CASSLAGGLSYEQYF
-	TRBV9	TRBJ2-7	TRBD1	TGTGCCAGCAGCTTACGGACAGGGCCCTACGAGCAGTACTTC	CASSLRTGPYEQYF
-	TRBV5-1	TRBJ2-7	-	TGCGCCAGCAGCGGGCCGGAGGGGGGCACCTACGAGCAGTACTTC	CASSGPEGGTYEQYF